The 30 T cell receptor beta chains below were found in one sample sequenced in a study of cytomegalovirus exposure and HLA in healthy donors. The PCR had 60 Vbeta and 13 Jbeta primers. Profiling relied on immunoSEQ multiplex PCR, and the TCRdb table lists in-frame clones only, not all of them. The profile covers 96,000 or so clones, with roughly 74% appearing a single time and approximately 3.2% taken by the ten largest. Sequencing input: PBMCs. All receptors derive from a female donor in good health and CMV-seropositive.

This sequence joins TRBV7-2 and TRBJ1-2; possible D gene TRBD1, 5 bases. Germline values: CDR1 SGHTA, CDR2 FQGNSA. V shed 3 bases and J shed 8 bases, with 16 bases lying between them. The CDR3 has 14 amino acids. This chain's CDR3 is CASSFYEQAGGYTF. DNA for the CDR3: TGTGCCAGCAGCTTTTATGAACAGGCTGGGGGCTACACCTTC.

This rearrangement joins TRBV28 to TRBJ1-2; TRBD1 matches 9 bases. Germline V gene lookup returns CDR1 MDHEN and CDR2 SYDVKM. The junction had 9 bases not matched to a gene; V was cut back by 6 bases and J by 4 bases. CDR3 length: 15 amino acids. This chain's CDR3 is CASSHTGQGLYGYTF. The CDR3, as DNA: TGTGCCAGCAGCCATACAGGACAGGGGCTCTATGGCTACACCTTC.

In this sample, this clone turned up once. The genes are TRBV25-1 and TRBJ1-1; D not resolved. Trimming cost V 2 bases and J 0 bases, with 7 bases left between them. From germline, CDR1 is MGHDK and CDR2 SYGVNS. This CDR3 is 14 amino acids long. CDR3 in DNA: TGTGCCAGCAGTGAACCCGACATGAACACTGAAGCTTTCTTT. It translates to CASSEPDMNTEAFF.

This chain joins TRBV28 and TRBJ1-4; D might be TRBD1 (5 bases). The CDR3 is 15 residues long. CDR1 and CDR2 (germline): MDHEN, SYDVKM. The V gene lost 5 bases and the J gene lost 3 bases, with 13 bases spanning the gap. The CDR3 protein is CASSPGGAANEKLFF. CDR3 in DNA: TGTGCCAGCAGTCCCGGTGGGGCAGCTAATGAAAAACTGTTTTTT.

The rearrangement links TRBV5-1 to TRBJ2-6; 11 nucleotides match TRBD1. The CDR3 covers 17 residues. The junction had 6 bases not matched to a gene; V was cut back by 4 bases and J by 3 bases. Germline CDR1 reads SGHRS; CDR2 reads YFSETQ. CDR3 bases: TGCGCCAGCAGCGTGGACAGGGGGCGCGATGGGGCCAACGTCCTGACTTTC. Translating it yields CASSVDRGRDGANVLTF.

The chain combines TRBV4-2 with TRBJ1-5; D gene uncertain. Germline values: CDR1 LGHNA, CDR2 YNFKEQ. Deletions cut 4 bases from V and 4 bases from J, with 23 bases between. The CDR3 is 18 residues long. The CDR3 coding sequence is TGTGCCAGCAGCCGTACGGAGGGCCTGCCGCGGGGAAATCAGCCCCAGCATTTT. It translates to CASSRTEGLPRGNQPQHF.

The gene calls are TRBV18 and TRBJ2-2; no clear D. This CDR3 is built from 11 residues. The germline V gene has CDR1 KGHSH and CDR2 LQKENI. V gave up 8 bases and J gave up 5 bases, with 6 bases separating them. The CDR3 sequence is CASQSTGELFF. The CDR3 bases are TGTGCCAGCCAGTCTACCGGGGAGCTGTTTTTT.

The CDR3 here is CASSARTSEETQYF. DNA for the CDR3: TGCGCCAGCAGCGCCCGGACTAGCGAAGAGACCCAGTACTTC. The rearrangement uses TRBV5-1 and TRBJ2-5; 9 bases map to TRBD2. This CDR3 has 14 amino acids. In germline, CDR1 is SGHRS, CDR2 YFSETQ. V trimming: 4 bases; J trimming: 3 bases; junction bases outside the gene matches: 4.

The genes are TRBV7-2 and TRBJ1-1, with D hard to call. The germline V and J ends were trimmed by 1 base and 2 bases, with 11 bases remaining between them. This CDR3 spans 15 amino acids. The V gene's germline CDR1 is SGHTA and CDR2 FQGNSA. CDR3 sequence: CASSLDLNSNTEAFF. The CDR3 coding sequence is TGTGCCAGCAGCTTAGATTTAAACTCCAACACTGAAGCTTTCTTT.

V and J are TRBV18 and TRBJ2-7, with D maybe TRBD1 (6 bases). Germline-derived CDR1 and CDR2 are KGHSH and LQKENI. The germline V and J ends were trimmed by 1 base and 0 bases, with 10 bases remaining between them. The length of the CDR3 is 15 residues. For the CDR3, the DNA is TGTGCCAGCTCACCACGCGAGACAGGCTCCTACGAGCAGTACTTC. Translated, it gives CASSPRETGSYEQYF. The whole variable domain, remainder taken from reference TRBV18 and TRBJ2-7, is NAGVMQNPRHLVRRRGQEARLRCSPMKGHSHVYWYRQLPEEGLKFMVYLQKENIIDESGMPKERFSAEFPKEGPSILRIQQVVRGDSAAYFCASSPRETGSYEQYFGPGTRLTVT.

In regard to this clone: Other DNA variants within this sample encode the same CDR3. The chain joins TRBV4-2 to TRBJ2-7, with TRBD2 matching 7 bases. Germline trimming cut 0 bases from V and 1 base from J; bases unmatched to any gene: 3. The length of the CDR3 is 15 residues. Per germline, CDR1 LGHNA and CDR2 YNFKEQ. CDR3 protein: CASSQEGGESYEQYF. The CDR3 coding sequence is TGTGCCAGCAGCCAAGAGGGAGGGGAGTCCTACGAGCAGTACTTC.

The chain employs TRBV5-1 and TRBJ1-1; D unresolved. With 0 bases removed from V and 8 bases from J, the gap between germline ends came to 14 bases. From germline, CDR1 is SGHRS and CDR2 YFSETQ. This CDR3 spans 14 amino acids. CDR3 bases: TGCGCCAGCAGCTTGGCCATGGGCTTCCAAGAAGCTTTCTTT. Its translation is CASSLAMGFQEAFF.

The chain employs TRBV30 and TRBJ2-7; a possible D gene is TRBD1 (6 bases). V gave up 0 bases and J gave up 2 bases, with 11 bases separating them. The germline CDR1 and CDR2 sequences are GTSNPN and SVGIG (reference sequence). The CDR3 is 14 residues long. For the CDR3, the DNA is TGTGCCTGGAGTGTAAATGAGGGGGCCTACGAGCAGTACTTC. Translated: CAWSVNEGAYEQYF. Drawing the rest from reference TRBV30 and TRBJ2-7, the complete variable domain is SQTIHQWPATLVQPVGSPLSLECTVEGTSNPNLYWYRQAAGRGLQLLFYSVGIGQISSEVPQNLSASRPQDRQFILSSKKLLLSDSGFYLCAWSVNEGAYEQYFGPGTRLTVT.

This chain uses TRBV4-2 with TRBJ2-1; 10 nucleotides agree with TRBD2. In germline, CDR1 is LGHNA, CDR2 YNFKEQ. The V gene end was trimmed by 2 bases and the J gene end by 1 base; junction bases not matched to a gene: 8. This CDR3 contains 18 residues. The CDR3 sequence: CASSQRLTSGLSYNEQFF. The CDR3 DNA follows: TGTGCCAGCAGCCAAAGGTTGACTAGCGGGCTTTCCTACAATGAGCAGTTCTTC.

The V gene is TRBV7-8, the J gene TRBJ2-7; 7 nucleotides align to TRBD2. V gave up 5 bases and J gave up 1 base; unmatched junction bases: 8. Germline V CDR1 and CDR2: SGHVS, FQNEAQ. This CDR3 is built from 15 residues. The CDR3 DNA is TGTGCCAGCAGCGCAAGCGGGACGTTTTCCTACGAGCAGTACTTC. Encoded protein: CASSASGTFSYEQYF.

Of note for this clone: Other DNA sequences from this sample encode an identical CDR3 as well. V usage is TRBV13 and J usage is TRBJ1-2; weak D call: TRBD1 (6 bases). The CDR3 contains 14 residues. CDR1 is PRHDT, CDR2 FYEKMQ, per germline (reference sequence). V gave up 0 bases and J gave up 5 bases, with 10 bases separating them. For the CDR3, the DNA is TGTGCCAGCAGCTTAGGGACAGGAGGATATGGCTACACCTTC. It yields the protein CASSLGTGGYGYTF.

The chain recombines TRBV9 with TRBJ2-3; no clear D gene. V dropped 0 bases and J dropped 3 bases, with 11 bases sitting between them. The CDR3 is made up of 15 amino acids. Looked up from germline, CDR1 is SGDLS and CDR2 is YYNGEE. The CDR3 DNA reads TGTGCCAGCAGCGTAGCCAGCGTCGTGACAGATACGCAGTATTTT. Protein sequence: CASSVASVVTDTQYF.

The CDR3 DNA is TGTGCCAGCAGCCAAGTAAATGGTCGGGACACTGAAGCTTTCTTT. Translating it yields CASSQVNGRDTEAFF. V gene TRBV4-2 combines with J gene TRBJ1-1; D not certain. Per the germline V gene, CDR1 is LGHNA and CDR2 is YNFKEQ. CDR3 size: 15 residues. V shed 1 base and J shed 3 bases, with 12 bases lying between them.

The rearrangement uses TRBV15 and TRBJ2-3; perhaps TRBD1 as D (5 bases). The CDR3 is 14 amino acids. Germline V gene sequence: CDR1 LNHNV, CDR2 YYDKDF (reference sequence). V lost 3 bases, J lost 4 bases, and 11 bases lay in between. CDR3 amino acids: CATSRSVGADTQYF. The CDR3 DNA follows: TGTGCCACCAGCAGGTCGGTAGGGGCAGATACGCAGTATTTT.

The genes are TRBV30 and TRBJ1-1; D gene unclear. Germline CDR1 is GTSNPN and CDR2 is SVGIG (reference sequence). Trimming took 2 bases from V and 1 from J, leaving 8 bases between them. The CDR3 is 13 residues long. CDR3 nucleotide sequence: TGTGCCTGGAGTAAGCTTGAGAACACTGAAGCTTTCTTT. It translates to CAWSKLENTEAFF.

The chain couples TRBV30 to TRBJ2-2; D may be TRBD2 (5 bases). Germline V lookup: CDR1 GTSNPN, CDR2 SVGIG (reference sequence). Trimming removed 5 bases at V and 6 bases at J, with 13 bases between. The length of the CDR3 is 13 residues. The CDR3 reads CAWVRLSAGELFF. The DNA of the CDR3 is TGTGCCTGGGTACGACTAAGCGCCGGGGAGCTGTTTTTT.

This chain uses TRBV28 with TRBJ2-7; 9 bases map to TRBD1. The CDR3 runs to 14 residues. Trimming took 6 bases from V and 3 from J; bases not matched to a gene: 6. The germline V gene encodes CDR1 MDHEN and CDR2 SYDVKM. The CDR3 coding sequence is TGTGCCAGCAGCCGGACAGGGGCCTTCTACGAGCAGTACTTC. This gives the protein CASSRTGAFYEQYF.

This sequence joins TRBV9 and TRBJ2-1; no clear D gene. Between the trimmed V and J ends, which lost 0 bases and 6 bases, there was a span of 7 bases. Germline V gene sequence: CDR1 SGDLS, CDR2 YYNGEE. CDR3 size: 13 residues. The CDR3 coding sequence is TGTGCCAGCAGCGTAGAGCTACCCAATGAGCAGTTCTTC. It specifies CASSVELPNEQFF. Supplemented by reference TRBV9 and TRBJ2-1, the full variable domain reads DSGVTQTPKHLITATGQRVTLRCSPRSGDLSVYWYQQSLDQGLQFLIQYYNGEERAKGNILERFSAQQFPDLHSELNLSSLELGDSALYFCASSVELPNEQFFGPGTRLTVL.

The CDR3 loop reads CAWNKVVDSTNEKLFF. CDR3 DNA sequence: TGTGCCTGGAACAAAGTCGTGGACAGTACTAATGAAAAACTGTTTTTT. This rearrangement joins TRBV30 to TRBJ1-4; D is perhaps TRBD1 (6 bases). This CDR3 has 16 residues. With 4 bases removed from V and 2 bases from J, the gap between germline ends came to 17 bases. The germline gives CDR1 GTSNPN, CDR2 SVGIG (reference sequence).

This clone was seen only a few times. The V and J genes are TRBV11-2 and TRBJ2-4, with D possibly TRBD2 on 5 matching bases. The V gene's germline CDR1 is SGHAT and CDR2 FQNNGV. The V end lost 2 bases, the J end lost 0 bases, and 14 bases lay between the germline ends. The CDR3 is 17 amino acids. CDR3 amino acids: CASSLFSSGVAKNIQYF. The CDR3, as DNA: TGTGCCAGCAGCTTATTTTCGAGCGGTGTAGCCAAAAACATTCAGTACTTC.

This clone turned up a few times. This chain uses TRBV30 with TRBJ2-7; D is unresolved. In germline, CDR1 is GTSNPN, CDR2 SVGIG (reference sequence). V lost 5 bases and J 2 bases, leaving 13 bases between the germline ends. This CDR3 comprises 13 residues. The CDR3 spells CAWQNDKTYEQYF. CDR3 in DNA: TGTGCCTGGCAGAACGACAAGACCTACGAGCAGTACTTC.

The chain is built from TRBV2 and TRBJ2-2, with TRBD2 identical over 11 bases. V lost 4 bases to trimming and J lost 8 bases; unmatched junction nucleotides: 9. Per germline, CDR1 SNHLY and CDR2 FYNNEI. The CDR3 spans 16 residues. CDR3 nucleotides: TGTGCCAGCAGTGTTAGACTAGCGGGGCAACTGGGGGAGCTGTTTTTT. Encoded protein: CASSVRLAGQLGELFF.

The V call is TRBV6-5, the J call TRBJ1-6, with a weak D call TRBD1 (6 bases). This CDR3 region has 15 residues. Germline V lookup: CDR1 MNHEY, CDR2 SVGAGI. With 6 bases removed from V and 7 bases from J, the gap between germline ends came to 16 bases. This CDR3 reads CASSDSRTANSPLHF. CDR3 DNA sequence: TGTGCCAGCAGCGATTCCCGGACAGCAAATTCACCCCTCCACTTT.

Note on this clone: Germline and junction disagree at one end, which may indicate a read error. J is TRBJ2-1 and V is TRBV5-1, with 7 bases lining up with TRBD1. This CDR3 has 14 amino acids. From germline, CDR1 is SGHRS and CDR2 YFSETQ. The CDR3 loop is CASQTGQSFNEQFF. The CDR3 DNA sequence: TGCGCCAGCCAAACGGGACAGTCCTTCAATGAGCAGTTCTTC.

Only a few counts were recorded for this clone. The chain recombines TRBV2 with TRBJ1-1, with D possibly matching TRBD1 (6 bases). CDR3 length: 11 amino acids. The V end lost 7 bases, the J end lost 7 bases, and 10 bases lay between the germline ends. CDR1 is SNHLY and CDR2 is FYNNEI in the germline V gene. As DNA, the CDR3 is TGTGCCAGCATTTCACAGGGTGAAGCTTTCTTT. Translation gives CASISQGEAFF.